One TCR beta chain is described in this entry. A much bigger clone sits one base away, suggesting this may be a read error. The record originates from a study of T cells in Graves' hyperthyroidism and ophthalmopathy. The CDR3 has 14 amino acids. The V and J ends lost 0 bases and 7 bases, in that order; junction bases with no gene match: 7. Germline CDR1 and CDR2: GTSNPN and SVGIG (reference sequence). Amplified TCR beta CDR3 regions came from RNA transcripts. When the TCR CDR3 underwent first-round RT-PCR, the HTBI primer set was used. TCRdb ran MiXCR on the multiplex PCR reads and lists one entry per CDR3 protein. The profile shows 400,000 to 500,000 distinct CDR3 sequences, about 15% of them singletons.

This clonotype was sampled from a man between 18 and 29 years old with Graves' ophthalmopathy. The J gene is TRBJ1-2, the V gene TRBV30; TRBD1 agrees at 8 bases. The sample comprised blood. For the CDR3, the DNA is TGTGCCTGGAGTGTGAGGGACAGGCTTTGTGGCTACACCTTC. Protein: CAWSVRDRLCGYTF.